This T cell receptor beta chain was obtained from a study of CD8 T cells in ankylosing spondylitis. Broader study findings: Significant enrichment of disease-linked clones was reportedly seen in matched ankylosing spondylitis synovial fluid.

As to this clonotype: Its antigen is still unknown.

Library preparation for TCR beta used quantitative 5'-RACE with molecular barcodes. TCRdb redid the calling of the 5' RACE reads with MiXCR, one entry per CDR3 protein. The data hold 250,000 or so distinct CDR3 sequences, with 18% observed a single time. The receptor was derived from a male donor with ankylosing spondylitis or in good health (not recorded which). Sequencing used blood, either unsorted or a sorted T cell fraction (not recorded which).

CDR3 amino acids: CSVEWGPRTDTQYF. For the CDR3, the DNA is TGCAGCGTCGAGTGGGGCCCACGCACAGATACGCAGTATTTT. V is TRBV29-1 and J is TRBJ2-3, with D possibly being TRBD1 (5 bases). The CDR3 has 14 residues. The V end was cut by 6 bases, the J end by 1 base, with 14 bases between. Germline CDR1 SQVTM, CDR2 ANQGSEA.